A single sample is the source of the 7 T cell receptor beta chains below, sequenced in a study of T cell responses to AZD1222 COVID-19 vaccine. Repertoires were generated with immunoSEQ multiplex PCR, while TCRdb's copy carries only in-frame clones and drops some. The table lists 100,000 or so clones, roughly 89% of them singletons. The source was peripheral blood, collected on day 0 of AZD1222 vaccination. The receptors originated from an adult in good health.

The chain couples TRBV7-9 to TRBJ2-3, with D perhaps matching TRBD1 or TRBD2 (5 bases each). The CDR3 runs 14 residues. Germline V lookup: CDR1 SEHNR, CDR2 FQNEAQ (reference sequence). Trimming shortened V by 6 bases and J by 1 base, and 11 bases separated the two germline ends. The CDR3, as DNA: TGTGCCAGCAGTCTGGGGGTTCGCACAGATACGCAGTATTTT. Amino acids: CASSLGVRTDTQYF.

CDR3 nucleotide sequence: TGTGCCAGCAGTTCATTTAGCGGGAAATACAATGAGCAGTTCTTC. This translates into CASSSFSGKYNEQFF. V gene TRBV3-1 (or the pseudogene TRBV3-2) combines with J gene TRBJ2-1; 8 bases map to TRBD2. Per germline, CDR1 LGHDT and CDR2 YNNKEL (reference sequence). Trimming cost V 6 bases and J 4 bases; bases outside gene matches: 8. The length of the CDR3 is 15 residues.

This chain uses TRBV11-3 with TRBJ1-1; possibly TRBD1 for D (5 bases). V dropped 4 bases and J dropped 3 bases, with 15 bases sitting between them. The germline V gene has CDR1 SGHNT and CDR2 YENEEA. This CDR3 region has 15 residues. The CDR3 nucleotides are TGTGCCAGCAGCTATGTGAGTGCGGGGGACACTGAAGCTTTCTTT. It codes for CASSYVSAGDTEAFF.

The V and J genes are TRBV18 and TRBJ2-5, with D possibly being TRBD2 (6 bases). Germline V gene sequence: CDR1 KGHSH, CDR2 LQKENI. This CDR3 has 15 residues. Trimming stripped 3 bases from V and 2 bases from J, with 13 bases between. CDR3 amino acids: CASSPSSGNQETQYF. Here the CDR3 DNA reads TGTGCCAGCTCACCGAGTAGCGGAAATCAAGAGACCCAGTACTTC.

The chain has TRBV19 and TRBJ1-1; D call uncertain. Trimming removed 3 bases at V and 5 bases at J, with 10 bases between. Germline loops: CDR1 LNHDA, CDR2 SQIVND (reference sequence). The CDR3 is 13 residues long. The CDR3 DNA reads TGTGCCAGTAGTATGCCCGGGATTACTGAAGCTTTCTTT. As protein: CASSMPGITEAFF.

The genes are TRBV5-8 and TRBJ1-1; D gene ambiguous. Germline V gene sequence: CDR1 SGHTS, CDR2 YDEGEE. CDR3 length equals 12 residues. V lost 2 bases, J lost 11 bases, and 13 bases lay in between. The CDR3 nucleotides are TGTGCCAGCAGCTTATGGACGGAAGAGGCTTTCTTT. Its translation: CASSLWTEEAFF.

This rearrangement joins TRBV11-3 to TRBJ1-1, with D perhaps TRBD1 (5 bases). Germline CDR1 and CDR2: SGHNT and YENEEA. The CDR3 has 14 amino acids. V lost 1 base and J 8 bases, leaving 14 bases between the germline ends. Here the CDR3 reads CASSLASGGKEAFF. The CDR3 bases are TGTGCCAGCAGCTTAGCCTCTGGGGGTAAGGAAGCTTTCTTT.